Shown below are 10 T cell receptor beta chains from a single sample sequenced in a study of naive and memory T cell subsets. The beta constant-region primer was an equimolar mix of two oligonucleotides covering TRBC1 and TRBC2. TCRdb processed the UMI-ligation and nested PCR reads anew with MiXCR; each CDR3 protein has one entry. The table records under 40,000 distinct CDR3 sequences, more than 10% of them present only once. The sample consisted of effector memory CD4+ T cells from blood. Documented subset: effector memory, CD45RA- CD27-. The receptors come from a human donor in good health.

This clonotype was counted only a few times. CDR3 in DNA: TGCAGCGTTTATGGTATAGCAGGCCCACGGTGGAATGAGCAGTTCTTC. Translation: CSVYGIAGPRWNEQFF. The J gene is TRBJ2-1, the V gene TRBV29-1; the D is unclear. V was cut by 5 bases and J by 7 bases, with 24 bases left in between. Germline V CDR1 and CDR2: SQVTM, ANQGSEA. This CDR3 is built from 16 residues.

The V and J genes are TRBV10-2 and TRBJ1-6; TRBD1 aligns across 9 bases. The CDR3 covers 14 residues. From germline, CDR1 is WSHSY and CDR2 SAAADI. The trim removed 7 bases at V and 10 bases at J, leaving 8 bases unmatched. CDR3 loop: CASTSDRGGSPLHF. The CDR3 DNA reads TGCGCCAGCACCTCGGACAGGGGCGGGTCACCCCTCCACTTT.

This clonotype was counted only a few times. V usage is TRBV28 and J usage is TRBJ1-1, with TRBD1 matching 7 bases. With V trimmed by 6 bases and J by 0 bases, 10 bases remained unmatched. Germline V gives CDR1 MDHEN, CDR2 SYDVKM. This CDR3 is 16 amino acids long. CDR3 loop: CASRRTGRGVNTEAFF. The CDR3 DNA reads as TGTGCCAGCAGAAGGACAGGTCGGGGCGTGAACACTGAAGCTTTCTTT. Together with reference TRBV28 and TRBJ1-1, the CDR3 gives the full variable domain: DVKVTQSSRYLVKRTGEKVFLECVQDMDHENMFWYRQDPGLGLRLIYFSYDVKMKEKGDIPEGYSVSREKKERFSLILESASTNQTSMYLCASRRTGRGVNTEAFFGQGTRLTVV.

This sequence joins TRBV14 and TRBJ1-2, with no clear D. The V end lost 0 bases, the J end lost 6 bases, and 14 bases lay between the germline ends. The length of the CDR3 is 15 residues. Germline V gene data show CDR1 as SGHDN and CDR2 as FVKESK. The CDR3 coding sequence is TGTGCCAGCAGCCAAGATGCCTTCCTTTCAAATGGCTACACCTTC. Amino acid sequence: CASSQDAFLSNGYTF.

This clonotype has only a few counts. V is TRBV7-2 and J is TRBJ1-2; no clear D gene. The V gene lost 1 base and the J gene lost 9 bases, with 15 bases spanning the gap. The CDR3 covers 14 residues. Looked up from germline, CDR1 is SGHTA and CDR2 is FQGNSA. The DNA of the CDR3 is TGTGCCAGCAGCTTAGACCTGTTATGGAGGAGCTACACCTTC. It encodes CASSLDLLWRSYTF.

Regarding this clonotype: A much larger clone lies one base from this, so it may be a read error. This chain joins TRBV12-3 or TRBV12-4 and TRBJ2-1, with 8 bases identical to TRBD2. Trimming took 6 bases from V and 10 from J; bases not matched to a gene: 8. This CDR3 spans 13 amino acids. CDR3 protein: CASRGRAGDEQFF. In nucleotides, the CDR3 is TGTGCCAGCAGGGGACGAGCGGGAGACGAGCAGTTCTTC.

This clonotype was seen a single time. The CDR3 spells CAISGYDRAGEKLFF. The CDR3, as DNA: TGTGCCATCAGCGGATACGACAGGGCCGGTGAAAAACTGTTTTTT. The J gene is TRBJ1-4, the V gene TRBV10-3; 7 nucleotides match TRBD1. Germline V lookup: CDR1 ENHRY, CDR2 SYGVKD. The CDR3 is made up of 15 amino acids. V dropped 6 bases and J dropped 7; count of bases not matched to a gene: 11.

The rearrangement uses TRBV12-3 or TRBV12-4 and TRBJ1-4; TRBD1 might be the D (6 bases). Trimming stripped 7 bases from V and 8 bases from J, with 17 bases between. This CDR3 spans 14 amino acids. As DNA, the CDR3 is TGTGCCAGCACACGCGGATATAGGGGGGAAAAACTGTTTTTT. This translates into CASTRGYRGEKLFF.

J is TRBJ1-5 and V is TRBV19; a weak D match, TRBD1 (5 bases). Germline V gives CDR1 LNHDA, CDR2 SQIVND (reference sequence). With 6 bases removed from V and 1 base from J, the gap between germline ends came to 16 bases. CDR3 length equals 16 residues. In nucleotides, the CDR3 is TGTGCCAGTAGATTGGAAGGGGCTCGAAGCAATCAGCCCCAGCATTTT. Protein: CASRLEGARSNQPQHF.

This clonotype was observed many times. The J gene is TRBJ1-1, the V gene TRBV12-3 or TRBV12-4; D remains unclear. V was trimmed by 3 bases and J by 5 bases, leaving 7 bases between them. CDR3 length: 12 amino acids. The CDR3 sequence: CASSFSFTEAFF. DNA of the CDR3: TGTGCCAGCAGTTTTAGTTTTACTGAAGCTTTCTTT.